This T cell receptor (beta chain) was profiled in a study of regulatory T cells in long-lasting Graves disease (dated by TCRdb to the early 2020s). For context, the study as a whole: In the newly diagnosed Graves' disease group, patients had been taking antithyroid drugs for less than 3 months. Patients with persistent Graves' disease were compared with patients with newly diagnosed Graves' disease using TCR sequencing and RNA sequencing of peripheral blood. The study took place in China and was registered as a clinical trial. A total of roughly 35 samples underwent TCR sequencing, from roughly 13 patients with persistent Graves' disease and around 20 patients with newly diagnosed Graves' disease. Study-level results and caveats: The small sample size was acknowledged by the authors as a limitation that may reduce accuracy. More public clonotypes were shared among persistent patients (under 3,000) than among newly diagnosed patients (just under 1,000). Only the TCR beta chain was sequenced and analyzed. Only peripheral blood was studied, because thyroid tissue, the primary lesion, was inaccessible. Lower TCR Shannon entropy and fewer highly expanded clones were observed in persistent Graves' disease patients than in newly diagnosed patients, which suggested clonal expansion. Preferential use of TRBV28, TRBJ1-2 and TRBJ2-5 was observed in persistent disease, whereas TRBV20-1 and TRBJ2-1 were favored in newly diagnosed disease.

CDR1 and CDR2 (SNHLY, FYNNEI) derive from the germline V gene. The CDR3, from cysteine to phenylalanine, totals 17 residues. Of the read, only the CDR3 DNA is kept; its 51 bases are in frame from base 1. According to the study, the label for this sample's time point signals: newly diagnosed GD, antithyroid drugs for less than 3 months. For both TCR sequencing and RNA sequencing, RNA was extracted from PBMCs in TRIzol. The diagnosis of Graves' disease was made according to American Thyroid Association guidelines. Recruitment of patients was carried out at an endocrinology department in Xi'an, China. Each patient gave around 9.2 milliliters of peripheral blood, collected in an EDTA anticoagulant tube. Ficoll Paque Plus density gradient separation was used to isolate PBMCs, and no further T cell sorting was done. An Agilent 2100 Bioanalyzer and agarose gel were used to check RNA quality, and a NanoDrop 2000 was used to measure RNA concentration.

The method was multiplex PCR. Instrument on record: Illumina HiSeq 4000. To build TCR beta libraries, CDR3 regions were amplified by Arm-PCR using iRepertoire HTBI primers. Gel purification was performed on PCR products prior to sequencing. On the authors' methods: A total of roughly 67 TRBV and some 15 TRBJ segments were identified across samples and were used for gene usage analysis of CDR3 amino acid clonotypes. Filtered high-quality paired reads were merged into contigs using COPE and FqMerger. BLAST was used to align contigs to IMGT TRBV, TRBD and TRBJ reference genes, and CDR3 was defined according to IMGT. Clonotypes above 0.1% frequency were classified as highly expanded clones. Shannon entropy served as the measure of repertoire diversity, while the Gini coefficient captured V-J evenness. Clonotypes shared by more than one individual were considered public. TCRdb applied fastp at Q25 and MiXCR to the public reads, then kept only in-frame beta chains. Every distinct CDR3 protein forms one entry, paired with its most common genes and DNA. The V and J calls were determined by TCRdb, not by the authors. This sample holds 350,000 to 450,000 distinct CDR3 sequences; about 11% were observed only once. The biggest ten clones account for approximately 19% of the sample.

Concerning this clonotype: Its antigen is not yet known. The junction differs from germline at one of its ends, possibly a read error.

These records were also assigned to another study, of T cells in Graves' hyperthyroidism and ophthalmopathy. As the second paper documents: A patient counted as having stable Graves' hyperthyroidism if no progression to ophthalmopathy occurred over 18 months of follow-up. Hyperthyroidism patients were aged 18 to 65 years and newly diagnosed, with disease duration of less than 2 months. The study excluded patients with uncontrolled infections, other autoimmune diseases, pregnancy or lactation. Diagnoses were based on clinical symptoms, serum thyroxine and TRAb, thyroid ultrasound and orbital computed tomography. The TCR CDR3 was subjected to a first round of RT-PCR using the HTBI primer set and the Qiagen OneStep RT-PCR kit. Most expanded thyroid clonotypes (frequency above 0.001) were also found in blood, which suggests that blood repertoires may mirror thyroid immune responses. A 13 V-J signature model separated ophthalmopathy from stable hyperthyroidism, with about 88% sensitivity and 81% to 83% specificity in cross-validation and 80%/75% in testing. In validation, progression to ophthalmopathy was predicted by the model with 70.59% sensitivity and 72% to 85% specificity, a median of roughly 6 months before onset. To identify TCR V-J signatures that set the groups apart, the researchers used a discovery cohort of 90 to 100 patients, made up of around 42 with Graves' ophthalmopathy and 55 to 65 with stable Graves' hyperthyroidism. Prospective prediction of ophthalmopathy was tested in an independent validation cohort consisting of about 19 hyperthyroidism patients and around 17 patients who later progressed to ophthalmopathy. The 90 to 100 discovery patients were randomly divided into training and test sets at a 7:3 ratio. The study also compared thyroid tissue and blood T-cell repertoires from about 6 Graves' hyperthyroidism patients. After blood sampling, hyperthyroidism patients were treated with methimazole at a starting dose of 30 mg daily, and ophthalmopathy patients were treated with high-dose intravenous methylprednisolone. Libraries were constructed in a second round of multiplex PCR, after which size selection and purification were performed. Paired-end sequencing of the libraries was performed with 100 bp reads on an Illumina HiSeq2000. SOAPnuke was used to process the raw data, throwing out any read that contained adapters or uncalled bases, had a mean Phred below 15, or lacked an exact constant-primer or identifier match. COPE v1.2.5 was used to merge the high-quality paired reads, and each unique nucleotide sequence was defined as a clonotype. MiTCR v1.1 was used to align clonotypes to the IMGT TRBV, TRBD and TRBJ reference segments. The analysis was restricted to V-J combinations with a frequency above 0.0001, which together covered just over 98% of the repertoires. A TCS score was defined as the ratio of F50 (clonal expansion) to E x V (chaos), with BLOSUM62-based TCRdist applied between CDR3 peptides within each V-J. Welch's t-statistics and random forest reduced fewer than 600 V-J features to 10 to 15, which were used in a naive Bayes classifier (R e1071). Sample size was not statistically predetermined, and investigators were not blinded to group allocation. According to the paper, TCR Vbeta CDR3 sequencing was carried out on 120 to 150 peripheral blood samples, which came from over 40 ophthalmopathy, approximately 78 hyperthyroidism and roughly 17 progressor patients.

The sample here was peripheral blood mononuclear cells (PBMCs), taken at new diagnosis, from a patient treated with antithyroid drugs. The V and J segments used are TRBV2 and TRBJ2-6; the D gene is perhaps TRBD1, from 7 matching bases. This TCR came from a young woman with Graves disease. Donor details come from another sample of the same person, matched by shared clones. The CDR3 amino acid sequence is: CASAGQFRFSEANVLTF. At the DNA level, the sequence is TGTGCCAGCGCGGGACAGTTCCGTTTCTCTGAGGCCAACGTCCTGACTTTC.